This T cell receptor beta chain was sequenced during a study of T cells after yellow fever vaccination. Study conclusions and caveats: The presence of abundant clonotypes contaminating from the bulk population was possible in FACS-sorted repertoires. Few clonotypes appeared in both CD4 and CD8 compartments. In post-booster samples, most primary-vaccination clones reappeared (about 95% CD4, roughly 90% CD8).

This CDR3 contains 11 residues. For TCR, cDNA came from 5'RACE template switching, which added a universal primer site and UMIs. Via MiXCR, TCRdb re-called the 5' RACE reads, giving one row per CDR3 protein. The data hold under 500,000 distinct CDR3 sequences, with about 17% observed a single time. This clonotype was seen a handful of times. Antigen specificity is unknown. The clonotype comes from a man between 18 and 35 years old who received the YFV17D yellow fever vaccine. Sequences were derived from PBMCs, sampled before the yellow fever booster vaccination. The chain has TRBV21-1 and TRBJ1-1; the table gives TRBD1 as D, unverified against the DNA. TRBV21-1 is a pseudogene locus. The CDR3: CASREQPWAFF. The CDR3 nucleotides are TGTGCCAGCAGGGAACAGCCCTGGGCTTTCTTT.